The clone carrying this T cell receptor beta chain occurred many times. Its cognate antigen is unknown. Trimming at V came to 3 bases and at J to 0 bases, leaving 8 bases not matched to a gene. The CDR3 covers 18 residues. Any patient presenting with uncontrolled infection, other autoimmune disease, pregnancy or lactation was left out. Each diagnosis was grounded in clinical symptoms, serum thyroxine and TRAb, thyroid ultrasound, and orbital computed tomography. Out of approximately 10 ml of fresh peripheral blood came the PBMCs. The sample belongs to a study of T cells in Graves' hyperthyroidism and ophthalmopathy. Study results and caveats: Blood samples included most of the expanded thyroid clonotypes exceeding 0.001.

From RNA transcripts, TCR beta CDR3 regions were amplified. The TCR CDR3 was amplified in a first-round RT-PCR using the HTBI primer set. TCRdb re-analysed the multiplex PCR reads in MiXCR, keeping a single row per CDR3 protein. Here the sample spans approximately 560,000 distinct CDR3 sequences, more than 15% being singletons. This sequence joins TRBV12-3 or TRBV12-4 and TRBJ2-3, with TRBD2 matching 11 bases. Specimen: blood. The TCR was taken from a woman in her thirties with Graves' hyperthyroidism. For the CDR3, the DNA is TGTGCCAGCAGTTTCGAGACTAGCGGGACACTGAGCACAGATACGCAGTATTTT. Its translation is CASSFETSGTLSTDTQYF.